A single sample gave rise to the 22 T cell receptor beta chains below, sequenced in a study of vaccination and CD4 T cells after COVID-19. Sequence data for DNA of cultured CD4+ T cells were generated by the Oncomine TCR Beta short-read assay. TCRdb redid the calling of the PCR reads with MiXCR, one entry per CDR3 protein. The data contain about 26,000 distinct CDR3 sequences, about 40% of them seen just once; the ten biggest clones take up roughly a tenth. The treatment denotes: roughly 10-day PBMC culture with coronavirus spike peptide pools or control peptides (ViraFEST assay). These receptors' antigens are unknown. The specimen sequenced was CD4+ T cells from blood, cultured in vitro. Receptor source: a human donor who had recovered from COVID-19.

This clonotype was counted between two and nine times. The CDR3 loop is CASSTPLGVPNYGYTF. The DNA for the CDR3 is TGTGCCAGCAGTACCCCCCTCGGTGTTCCTAACTATGGCTACACCTTC. The chain uses TRBV6-1 and TRBJ1-2; D is ambiguous. Per the germline V gene, CDR1 is MNHNS and CDR2 is SASEGT. The V and J ends lost 5 bases and 0 bases respectively, with 16 bases between them. The CDR3 is 16 amino acids.

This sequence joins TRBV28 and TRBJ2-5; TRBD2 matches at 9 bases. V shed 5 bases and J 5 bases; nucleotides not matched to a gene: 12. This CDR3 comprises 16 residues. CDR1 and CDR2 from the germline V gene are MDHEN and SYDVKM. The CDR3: CASSPDFAGGRETQYF. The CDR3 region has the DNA TGTGCCAGCAGTCCCGACTTCGCGGGAGGGAGGGAGACCCAGTACTTC.

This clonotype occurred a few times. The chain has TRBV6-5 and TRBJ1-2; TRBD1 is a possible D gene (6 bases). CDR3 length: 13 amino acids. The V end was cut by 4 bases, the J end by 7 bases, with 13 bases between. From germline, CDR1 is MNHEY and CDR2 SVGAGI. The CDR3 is CASSWGGALGYTF. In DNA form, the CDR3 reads TGTGCCAGCAGTTGGGGGGGGGCGCTTGGCTACACCTTC.

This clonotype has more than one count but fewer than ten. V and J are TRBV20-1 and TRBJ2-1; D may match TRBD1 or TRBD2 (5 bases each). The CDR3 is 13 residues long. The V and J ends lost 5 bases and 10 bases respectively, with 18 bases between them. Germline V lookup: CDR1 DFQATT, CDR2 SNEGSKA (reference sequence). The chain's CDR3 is CSAFPIDRGEQFF. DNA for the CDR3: TGCAGTGCTTTCCCGATCGACCGGGGCGAGCAGTTCTTC.

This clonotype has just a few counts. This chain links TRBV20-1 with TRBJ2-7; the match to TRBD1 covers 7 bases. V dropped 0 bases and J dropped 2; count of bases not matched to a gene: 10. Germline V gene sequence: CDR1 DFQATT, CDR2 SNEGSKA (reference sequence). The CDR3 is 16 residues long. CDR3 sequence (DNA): TGCAGTGCTAGAGATGTTAGCTCGGGACAGCCCTACGAGCAGTACTTC. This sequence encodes CSARDVSSGQPYEQYF.

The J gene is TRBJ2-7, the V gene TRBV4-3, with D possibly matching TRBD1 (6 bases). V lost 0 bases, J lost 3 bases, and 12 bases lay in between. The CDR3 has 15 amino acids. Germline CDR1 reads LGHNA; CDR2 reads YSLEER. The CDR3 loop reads CASSQDLIGGYEQYF. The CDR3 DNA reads TGCGCCAGCAGCCAAGATCTAATAGGGGGCTACGAGCAGTACTTC.

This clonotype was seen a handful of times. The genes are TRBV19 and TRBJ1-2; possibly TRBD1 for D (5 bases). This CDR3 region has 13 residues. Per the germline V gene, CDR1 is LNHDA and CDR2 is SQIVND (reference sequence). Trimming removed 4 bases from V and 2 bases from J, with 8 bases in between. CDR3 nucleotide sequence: TGTGCCAGTAGTACTGAGGGGAACTATGGCTACACCTTC. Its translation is CASSTEGNYGYTF.

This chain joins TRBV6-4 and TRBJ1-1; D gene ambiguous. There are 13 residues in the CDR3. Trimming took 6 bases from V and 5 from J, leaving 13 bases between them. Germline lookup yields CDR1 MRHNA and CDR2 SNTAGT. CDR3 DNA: TGTGCCAGCAGCGCGGAAGAAGGAACTGAAGCTTTCTTT. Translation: CASSAEEGTEAFF.

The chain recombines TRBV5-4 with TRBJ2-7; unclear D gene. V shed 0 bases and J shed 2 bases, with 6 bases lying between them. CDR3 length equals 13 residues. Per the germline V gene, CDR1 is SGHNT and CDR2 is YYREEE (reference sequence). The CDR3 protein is CASSLGTTYEQYF. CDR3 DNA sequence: TGTGCCAGCAGCTTGGGGACCACCTACGAGCAGTACTTC. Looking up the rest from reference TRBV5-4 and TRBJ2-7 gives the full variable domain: ETGVTQSPTHLIKTRGQQVTLRCSSQSGHNTVSWYQQALGQGPQFIFQYYREEENGRGNFPPRFSGLQFPNYSSELNVNALELDDSALYLCASSLGTTYEQYFGPGTRLTVT.

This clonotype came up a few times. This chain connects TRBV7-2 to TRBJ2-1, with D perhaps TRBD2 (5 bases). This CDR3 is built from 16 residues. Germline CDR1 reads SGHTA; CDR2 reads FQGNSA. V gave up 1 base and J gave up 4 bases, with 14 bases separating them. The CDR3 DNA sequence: TGTGCCAGCAGCTTAGTTCGGCTAGCAGTGTACAATGAGCAGTTCTTC. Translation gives CASSLVRLAVYNEQFF.

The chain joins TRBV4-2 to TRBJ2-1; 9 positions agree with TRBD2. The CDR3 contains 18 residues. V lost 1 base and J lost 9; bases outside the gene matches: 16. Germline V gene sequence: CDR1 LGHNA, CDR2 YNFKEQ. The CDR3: CASSQVIKRGVGGAEQFF. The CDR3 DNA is TGTGCCAGCAGCCAAGTAATCAAGCGGGGGGTTGGAGGGGCTGAGCAGTTCTTC.

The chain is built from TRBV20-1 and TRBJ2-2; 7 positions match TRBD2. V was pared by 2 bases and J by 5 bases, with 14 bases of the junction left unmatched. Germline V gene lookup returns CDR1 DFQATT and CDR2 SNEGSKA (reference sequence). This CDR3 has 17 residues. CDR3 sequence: CSARRVGLVGKTGELFF. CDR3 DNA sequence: TGCAGTGCTAGAAGAGTCGGACTAGTAGGCAAGACCGGGGAGCTGTTTTTT.

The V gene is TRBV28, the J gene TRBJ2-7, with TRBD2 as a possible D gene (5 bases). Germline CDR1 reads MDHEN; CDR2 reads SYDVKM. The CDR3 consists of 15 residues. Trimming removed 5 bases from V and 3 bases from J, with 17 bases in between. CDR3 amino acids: CASSPQDSTRYEQYF. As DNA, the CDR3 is TGTGCCAGCAGTCCCCAGGACTCGACCCGCTACGAGCAGTACTTC.

The CDR3 coding sequence is TGTGCCAGCAGTTCCGGACAGGGAAGGCTTGACACCTTC. It specifies CASSSGQGRLDTF. The J gene is TRBJ1-2, the V gene TRBV28, with 8 bases identical to TRBD1. The junction had 10 bases not matched to a gene; V was cut back by 4 bases and J by 12 bases. The CDR3 totals 13 residues. CDR1 is MDHEN and CDR2 is SYDVKM in the germline V gene.

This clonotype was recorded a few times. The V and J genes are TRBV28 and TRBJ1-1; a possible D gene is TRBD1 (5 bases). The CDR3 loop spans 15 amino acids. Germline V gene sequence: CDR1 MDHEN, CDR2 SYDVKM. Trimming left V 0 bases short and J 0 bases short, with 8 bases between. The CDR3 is CASSLWGDMNTEAFF. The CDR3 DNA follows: TGTGCCAGCAGTTTATGGGGGGATATGAACACTGAAGCTTTCTTT.

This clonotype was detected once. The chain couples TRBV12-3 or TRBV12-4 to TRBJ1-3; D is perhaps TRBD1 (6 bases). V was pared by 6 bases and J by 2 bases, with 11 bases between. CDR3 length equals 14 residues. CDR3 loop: CASRQDSAGNTIYF. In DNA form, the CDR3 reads TGTGCCAGCAGACAGGACAGTGCTGGAAACACCATATATTTT.

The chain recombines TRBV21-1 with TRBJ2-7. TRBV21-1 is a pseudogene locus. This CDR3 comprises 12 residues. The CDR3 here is CASSKATYEQYF. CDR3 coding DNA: TGTGCCAGCAGCAAAGCGACCTACGAGCAGTACTTC.

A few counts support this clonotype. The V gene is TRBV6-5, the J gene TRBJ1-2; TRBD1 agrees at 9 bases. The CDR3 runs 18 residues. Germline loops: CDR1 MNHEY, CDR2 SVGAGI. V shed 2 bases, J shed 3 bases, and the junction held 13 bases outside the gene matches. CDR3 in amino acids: CASSYPPGTGIDDYGYTF. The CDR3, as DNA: TGTGCCAGCAGTTACCCTCCCGGGACAGGGATAGATGACTATGGCTACACCTTC.

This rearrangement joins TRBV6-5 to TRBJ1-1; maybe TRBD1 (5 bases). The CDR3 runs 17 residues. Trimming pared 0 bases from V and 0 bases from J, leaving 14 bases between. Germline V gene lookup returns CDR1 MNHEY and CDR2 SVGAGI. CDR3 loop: CASSYSYTTAMNTEAFF. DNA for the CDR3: TGTGCCAGCAGTTACTCCTATACGACAGCAATGAACACTGAAGCTTTCTTT.

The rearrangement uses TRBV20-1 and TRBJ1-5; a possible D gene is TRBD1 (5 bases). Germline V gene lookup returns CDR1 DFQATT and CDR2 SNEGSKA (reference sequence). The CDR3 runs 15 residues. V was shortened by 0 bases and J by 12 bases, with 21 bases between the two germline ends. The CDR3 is CSARDSSWWGESQHF. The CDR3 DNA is TGCAGTGCTAGAGATTCCTCTTGGTGGGGGGAAAGCCAGCATTTT.

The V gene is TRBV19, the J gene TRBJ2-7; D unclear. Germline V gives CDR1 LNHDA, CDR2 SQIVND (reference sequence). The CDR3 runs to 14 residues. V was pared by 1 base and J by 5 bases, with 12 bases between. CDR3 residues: CASSIGLTVHEQYF. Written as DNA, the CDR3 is TGTGCCAGTAGTATAGGGCTAACCGTTCACGAGCAGTACTTC.

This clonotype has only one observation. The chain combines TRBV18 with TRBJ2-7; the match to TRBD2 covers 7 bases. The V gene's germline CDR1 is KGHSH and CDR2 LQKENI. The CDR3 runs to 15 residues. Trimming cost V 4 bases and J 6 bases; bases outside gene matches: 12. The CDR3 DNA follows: TGTGCCAGCTCACAGGGGAGGGACCCCCTTTTCGAGCAGTACTTC. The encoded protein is CASSQGRDPLFEQYF.